Shown below are 10 T cell receptor beta chains from a single sample sequenced in a study of cytomegalovirus exposure and HLA in healthy donors. This PCR relied on a set of 60 Vbeta primers and 13 Jbeta primers. Some clones are missing from TCRdb's copy, which holds only in-frame ones; the method was immunoSEQ multiplex PCR. Among about 180,000 clones listed, 82% were seen once. Sequences were obtained from PBMCs. All receptors derive from a middle-aged man in good health and CMV-seronegative.

This chain uses TRBV4-1 with TRBJ1-3, with TRBD1 matching 8 bases. The length of the CDR3 is 17 residues. V was pared by 0 bases and J by 2 bases, with 6 bases of the junction left unmatched. Germline V gene sequence: CDR1 MGHRA, CDR2 YSYEKL. CDR3 protein: CASSQDPGGLAGNTIYF. DNA of the CDR3: TGCGCCAGCAGCCAAGATCCAGGGGGCTTAGCTGGAAACACCATATATTTT.

The chain carries TRBV2 and TRBJ1-5, with D possibly matching TRBD1 (5 bases). Between the trimmed V and J ends, which lost 6 bases and 2 bases, there was a span of 11 bases. Looked up from germline, CDR1 is SNHLY and CDR2 is FYNNEI. The CDR3 extends over 14 amino acids. The CDR3 DNA sequence: TGTGCCAGCAGCTGGGGCGGCGGCAATCAGCCCCAGCATTTT. Translation: CASSWGGGNQPQHF.

The V call is TRBV2, the J call TRBJ2-4; D ambiguous. The CDR3 is made up of 13 amino acids. CDR1 is SNHLY and CDR2 is FYNNEI in the germline V gene. Trimming took 8 bases from V and 0 from J, leaving 8 bases between them. The CDR3 sequence is CASVSRAKNIQYF. CDR3 bases: TGTGCCAGCGTATCCAGAGCCAAAAACATTCAGTACTTC.

This sequence joins TRBV9 and TRBJ2-3; D may be TRBD1 (5 bases). The CDR3 totals 14 residues. V was shortened by 0 bases and J by 2 bases, with 7 bases between the two germline ends. Germline CDR1 SGDLS, CDR2 YYNGEE. The CDR3 loop is CASSVGQITDTQYF. DNA of the CDR3: TGTGCCAGCAGCGTAGGACAGATCACAGATACGCAGTATTTT.

The chain employs TRBV28 and TRBJ1-1; D not certain. The germline V and J ends were trimmed by 3 bases and 0 bases, with 8 bases remaining between them. Germline CDR1 and CDR2: MDHEN and SYDVKM. The CDR3 totals 14 residues. Written as DNA, the CDR3 is TGTGCCAGCAGTTTTTTCGGGGTGAACACTGAAGCTTTCTTT. Protein sequence: CASSFFGVNTEAFF.

This clone occurred once. This same CDR3 is encoded by further DNA sequences in the sample. The chain employs TRBV5-6 and TRBJ1-3; D is possibly TRBD1 (5 bases). The CDR3 is 16 residues long. Trimming shortened V by 0 bases and J by 0 bases, and 10 bases separated the two germline ends. Germline loops: CDR1 SGHDT, CDR2 YYEEEE. CDR3 bases: TGTGCCAGCAGCTTGGTGACAGCTTCCTCTGGAAACACCATATATTTT. It codes for CASSLVTASSGNTIYF.

This clone was observed a handful of times. The chain uses TRBV28 and TRBJ2-7; a possible D gene is TRBD2 (7 bases). Germline V lookup: CDR1 MDHEN, CDR2 SYDVKM. Trimming took off 6 bases at V and 7 bases at J, with 16 bases between the two ends. The length of the CDR3 is 13 residues. The chain's CDR3 is CASRPRGGEEQYF. The CDR3 DNA follows: TGTGCCAGCAGGCCGAGGGGGGGGGAGGAGCAGTACTTC.

This chain uses TRBV4-1 with TRBJ1-6; D is undetermined. The CDR3 contains 16 residues. Germline V gene lookup returns CDR1 MGHRA and CDR2 YSYEKL. Trimming cost V 2 bases and J 5 bases, with 13 bases left between them. The CDR3 nucleotides read TGCGCCAGCAGCCAACCGCGAGGTTTCAATAATTCACCCCTCCACTTT. As protein: CASSQPRGFNNSPLHF.

The chain couples TRBV6-4 to TRBJ1-4; D remains ambiguous. CDR1 MRHNA and CDR2 SNTAGT come from the germline V gene. The V end lost 8 bases, the J end lost 5 bases, and 12 bases lay between the germline ends. CDR3 length: 13 amino acids. CDR3 loop: CASDPQLNEKLFF. CDR3 in DNA: TGTGCCAGCGATCCCCAGTTGAATGAAAAACTGTTTTTT.

This rearrangement joins TRBV5-1 to TRBJ2-7; tentatively, D is TRBD2 (6 bases). The CDR3 has 16 residues. With 5 bases removed from V and 0 bases from J, the gap between germline ends came to 18 bases. Germline V CDR1 and CDR2: SGHRS, YFSETQ. Here the CDR3 reads CASSWPLTGDSYEQYF. DNA of the CDR3: TGCGCCAGCAGTTGGCCCCTGACGGGAGACTCCTACGAGCAGTACTTC.